The sequence of this TCR beta chain was determined in a study of T cell repertoires in cytomegalovirus infection. In its sample, this clonotype was seen a few times. Antigen specificity is unknown. Using its own MiXCR run on the reads, TCRdb lists one record per CDR3 protein. The table includes some 70,000 distinct CDR3 sequences, approximately 22% detected once. The germline V gene encodes CDR1 MGHRA and CDR2 YSYEKL. This CDR3 contains 16 residues. V lost 4 bases, J lost 3 bases, and 17 bases lay in between. Sequencing was performed on PBMCs, sequenced either directly or after in vitro stimulation (not recorded which). The TCR originated in a human donor in good health (CMV status not recorded). Some clones in this sample may be carry-over from other donors' samples. The J gene is TRBJ2-3, the V gene TRBV4-1; a possible D gene is TRBD1 (6 bases). The CDR3 sequence is CASSRVQGIGTDTQYF. CDR3 DNA: TGCGCCAGCAGCCGCGTACAGGGTATAGGGACAGATACGCAGTATTTT.